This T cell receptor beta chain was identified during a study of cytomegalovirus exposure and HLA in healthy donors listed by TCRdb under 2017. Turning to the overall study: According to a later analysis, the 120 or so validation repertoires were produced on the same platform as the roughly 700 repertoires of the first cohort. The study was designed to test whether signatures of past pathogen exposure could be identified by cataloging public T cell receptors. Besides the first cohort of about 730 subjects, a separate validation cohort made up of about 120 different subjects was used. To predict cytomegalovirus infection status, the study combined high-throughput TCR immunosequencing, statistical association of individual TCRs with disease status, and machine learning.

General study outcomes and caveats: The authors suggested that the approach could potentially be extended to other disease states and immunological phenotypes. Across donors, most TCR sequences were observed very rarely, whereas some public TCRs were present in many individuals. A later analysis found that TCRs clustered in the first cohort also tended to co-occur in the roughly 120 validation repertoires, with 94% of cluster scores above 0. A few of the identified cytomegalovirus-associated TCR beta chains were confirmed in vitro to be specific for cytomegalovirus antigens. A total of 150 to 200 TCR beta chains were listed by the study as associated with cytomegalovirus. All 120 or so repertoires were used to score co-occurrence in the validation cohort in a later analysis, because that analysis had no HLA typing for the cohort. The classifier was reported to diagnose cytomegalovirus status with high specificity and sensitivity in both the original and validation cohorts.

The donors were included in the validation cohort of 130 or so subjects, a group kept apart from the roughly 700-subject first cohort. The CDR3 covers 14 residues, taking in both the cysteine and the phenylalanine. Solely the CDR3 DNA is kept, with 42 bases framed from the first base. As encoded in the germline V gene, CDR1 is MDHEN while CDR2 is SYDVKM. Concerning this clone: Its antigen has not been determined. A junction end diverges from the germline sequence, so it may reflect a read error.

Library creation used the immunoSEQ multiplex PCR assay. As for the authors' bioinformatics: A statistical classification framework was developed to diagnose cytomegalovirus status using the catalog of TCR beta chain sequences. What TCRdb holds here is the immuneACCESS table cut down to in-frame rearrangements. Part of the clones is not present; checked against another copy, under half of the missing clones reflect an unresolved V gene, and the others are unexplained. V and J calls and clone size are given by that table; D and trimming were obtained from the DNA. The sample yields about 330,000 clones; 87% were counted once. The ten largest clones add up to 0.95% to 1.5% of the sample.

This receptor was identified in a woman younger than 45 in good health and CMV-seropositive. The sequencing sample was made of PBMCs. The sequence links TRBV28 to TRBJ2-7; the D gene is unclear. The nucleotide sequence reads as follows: TGTGCCAGCAGCTTGAACGACGTTTTATACGGGCAGTACTTC. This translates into CASSLNDVLYGQYF.